This T cell receptor (beta chain) comes out of a study of CD8+ T cells in alopecia areata. The overall study: Those treated were given oral tofacitinib at 5 to 10 mg twice daily. Notes on the study in general: There were also resident alphabeta T cells of normal skin sequenced in scalp samples. Mice showed TCR sharing more clearly than patients did, possibly owing to HLA.

Obtained from alopecia areata patients were lesional scalp punch biopsies along with peripheral blood. Germline values: CDR1 SGHVS, CDR2 FQNEAQ. CDR3 length equals 14 residues. Trimming left V 4 bases short and J 2 bases short, with 11 bases between. Concerning this clone itself: Its antigen is still unknown.

As the sequencing template, cDNA was produced by extracting RNA and reverse transcribing it. This table comes from immunoSEQ multiplex PCR, and its TCRdb copy is limited to in-frame clones, with some not included. The profile shows 110,000 or so clones, around two fifths of them singletons. The clonotype was recovered from a human donor with alopecia areata. Sequenced: CD4+ T cells sorted from blood. The chain combines TRBV7-8 with TRBJ1-2, with D uncertain. Here the CDR3 DNA reads TGTGCCAGCAGCTCCCTAGCCAAGAACTATGGCTACACCTTC. It translates to CASSSLAKNYGYTF.